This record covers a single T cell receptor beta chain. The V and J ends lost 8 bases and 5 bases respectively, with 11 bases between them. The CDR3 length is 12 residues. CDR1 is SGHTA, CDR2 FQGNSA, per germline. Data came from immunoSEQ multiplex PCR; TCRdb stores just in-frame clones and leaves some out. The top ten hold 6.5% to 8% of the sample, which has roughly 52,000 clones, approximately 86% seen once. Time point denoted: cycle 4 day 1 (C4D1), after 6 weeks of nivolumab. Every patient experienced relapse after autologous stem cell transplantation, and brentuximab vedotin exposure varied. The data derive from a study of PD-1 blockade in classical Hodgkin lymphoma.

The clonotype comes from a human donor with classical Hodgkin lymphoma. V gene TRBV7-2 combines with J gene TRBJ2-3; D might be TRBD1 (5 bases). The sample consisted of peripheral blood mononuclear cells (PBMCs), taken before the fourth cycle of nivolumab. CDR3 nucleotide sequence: TGTGCCAGCTTAGGGGCCGGAGATACGCAGTATTTT. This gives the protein CASLGAGDTQYF.